Sequencing of this T cell receptor beta chain was carried out in a study of blood T cell repertoires in COVID-19. Whole-study context: Sites in the United States, Italy and Spain provided acute and convalescent COVID-19 samples. T cells, B-cell-depleted T cells, or PBMCs supplied cDNA or gDNA.

This CDR3 comprises 14 residues. V trimming: 3 bases; J trimming: 6 bases; junction bases outside the gene matches: 3. Germline CDR1 MGHRA, CDR2 YSYEKL. Authors' methods: The authors estimated nucleated cell counts from reference gene primer amplification. The protocol was immunoSEQ multiplex PCR, while the TCRdb copy is restricted to in-frame clones and leaves out a portion. V, J and clone size are taken as reported in that table, and D and trimming were inferred from the DNA itself. This table has 140,000 to 150,000 clones, 80% appearing once. This clone was counted between two and nine times. This receptor was identified in a man aged 65 to 79 who had recovered from COVID-19. The V and J genes are TRBV4-1 and TRBJ2-3; 10 nucleotides match TRBD2. Sequenced sample: peripheral blood. The CDR3: CASSQLAGVDTQYF. The CDR3 DNA reads TGCGCCAGCAGCCAGCTAGCGGGAGTCGATACGCAGTATTTT.